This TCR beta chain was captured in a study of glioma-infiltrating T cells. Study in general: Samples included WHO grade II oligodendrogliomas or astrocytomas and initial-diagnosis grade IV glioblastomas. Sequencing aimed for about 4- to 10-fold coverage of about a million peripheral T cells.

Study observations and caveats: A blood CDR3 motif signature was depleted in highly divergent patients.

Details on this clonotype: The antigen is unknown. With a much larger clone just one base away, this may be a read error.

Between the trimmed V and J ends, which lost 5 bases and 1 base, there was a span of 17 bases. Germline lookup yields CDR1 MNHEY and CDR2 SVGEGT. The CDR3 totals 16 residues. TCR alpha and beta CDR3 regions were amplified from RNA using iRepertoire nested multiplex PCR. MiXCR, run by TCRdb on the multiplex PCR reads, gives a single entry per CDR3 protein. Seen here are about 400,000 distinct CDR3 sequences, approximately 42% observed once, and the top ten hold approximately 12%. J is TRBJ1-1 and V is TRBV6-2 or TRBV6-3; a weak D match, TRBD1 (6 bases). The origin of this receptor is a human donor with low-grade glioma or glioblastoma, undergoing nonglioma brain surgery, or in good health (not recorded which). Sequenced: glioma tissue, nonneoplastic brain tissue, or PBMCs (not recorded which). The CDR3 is CASSAFTGHWNTEAFF. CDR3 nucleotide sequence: TGTGCCAGCAGTGCGTTTACGGGACATTGGAACACTGAAGCTTTCTTT.